These T cell receptor beta chains were read from a single sample in a study of cytomegalovirus exposure and HLA in healthy donors. Libraries were prepared by immunoSEQ multiplex PCR; TCRdb keeps only in-frame clonotypes and omits some of them. The sample features 130,000 to 150,000 clones, with approximately 2.6% in its top ten. The sample comprised PBMCs. These TCRs come from a man in his forties in good health and CMV-seronegative. Both conserved end residues are part of each CDR3. The order of the fields is J gene, D gene, V gene, CDR3 protein, CDR3 DNA. The D gene is left open where the match is weak.

j_gene: TRBJ1-2; d_gene: TRBD1; v_gene: TRBV18; CDR3aa: CASSSGQGNYGYTF; CDR3nt: TGTGCCAGCTCATCGGGACAGGGAAACTATGGCTACACCTTC
j_gene: TRBJ1-4; d_gene: NA; v_gene: TRBV9; CDR3aa: CASTSGGTNEKLFF; CDR3nt: TGTGCCAGCACATCGGGGGGGACTAATGAAAAACTGTTTTTT
j_gene: TRBJ2-5; d_gene: TRBD2; v_gene: TRBV2; CDR3aa: CASSGGGPKTQYF; CDR3nt: TGTGCCAGCAGCGGGGGGGGGCCGAAGACCCAGTACTTC
j_gene: TRBJ1-5; d_gene: NA; v_gene: TRBV6-5; CDR3aa: CASARWPDQPQHF; CDR3nt: TGTGCCAGCGCCCGTTGGCCCGATCAGCCCCAGCATTTT
j_gene: TRBJ2-7; d_gene: TRBD1; v_gene: TRBV6-1; CDR3aa: CASSDSTGAPYEQYF; CDR3nt: TGTGCCAGCAGTGACTCGACAGGGGCCCCCTACGAGCAGTACTTC
j_gene: TRBJ2-3; d_gene: TRBD1; v_gene: TRBV19; CDR3aa: CASSRQGDTQYF; CDR3nt: TGTGCCAGTAGTCGACAGGGAGATACGCAGTATTTT
j_gene: TRBJ1-3; d_gene: NA; v_gene: TRBV7-9; CDR3aa: CATRWGDSGNTIYF; CDR3nt: TGTGCCACTCGGTGGGGGGACTCTGGAAACACCATATATTTT
j_gene: TRBJ2-5; d_gene: NA; v_gene: TRBV18; CDR3aa: CASSPRTGSSETQYF; CDR3nt: TGTGCCAGCTCACCACGTACGGGGAGTTCCGAGACCCAGTACTTC
j_gene: TRBJ1-2; d_gene: NA; v_gene: TRBV5-1; CDR3aa: CASSLDDMGDTSKLYGYTF; CDR3nt: TGCGCCAGCAGCTTGGACGATATGGGGGACACCTCCAAACTCTATGGCTACACCTTC
j_gene: TRBJ1-3; d_gene: NA; v_gene: TRBV7-9; CDR3aa: CASSSLALGSGVGNTIYF; CDR3nt: TGTGCCAGCAGCTCCCTGGCCCTAGGGTCCGGGGTCGGAAACACCATATATTTT
j_gene: TRBJ2-2; d_gene: NA; v_gene: TRBV4-1; CDR3aa: CASSPTPTVELFF; CDR3nt: TGCGCCAGCAGTCCGACTCCCACCGTGGAGCTGTTTTTT
j_gene: TRBJ2-3; d_gene: TRBD2; v_gene: TRBV5-6; CDR3aa: CASSLGGGVDTQYF; CDR3nt: TGTGCCAGCAGCTTGGGGGGGGGAGTAGATACGCAGTATTTT
j_gene: TRBJ2-7; d_gene: TRBD1; v_gene: TRBV27; CDR3aa: CASRPGQGPYEQYF; CDR3nt: TGTGCCAGCAGACCGGGACAGGGACCCTACGAGCAGTACTTC
j_gene: TRBJ1-1; d_gene: TRBD1; v_gene: TRBV7-2; CDR3aa: CASSYGTALWGTEAFF; CDR3nt: TGTGCCAGCAGCTACGGGACAGCCTTGTGGGGCACTGAAGCTTTCTTT
j_gene: TRBJ1-1; d_gene: NA; v_gene: TRBV5-6; CDR3aa: CASSPWTAPNTEAFF; CDR3nt: TGTGCCAGCAGCCCTTGGACAGCACCGAACACTGAAGCTTTCTTT
j_gene: TRBJ2-3; d_gene: NA; v_gene: TRBV9; CDR3aa: CASSVGYTDTQYF; CDR3nt: TGTGCCAGCAGCGTGGGCTACACAGATACGCAGTATTTT
j_gene: TRBJ1-5; d_gene: TRBD1; v_gene: TRBV6-5; CDR3aa: CASSRQGSQPQHF; CDR3nt: TGTGCCAGCAGTCGACAGGGTAGTCAGCCCCAGCATTTT
j_gene: TRBJ2-5; d_gene: NA; v_gene: TRBV19; CDR3aa: CASSPTRTNPKETQYF; CDR3nt: TGTGCCAGTAGTCCAACCAGGACTAACCCCAAGGAGACCCAGTACTTC
j_gene: TRBJ1-1; d_gene: NA; v_gene: TRBV28; CDR3aa: CASIDFMNTEAFF; CDR3nt: TGTGCCAGCATTGACTTCATGAACACTGAAGCTTTCTTT
j_gene: TRBJ2-7; d_gene: TRBD1; v_gene: TRBV2; CDR3aa: CASRQGWEQYF; CDR3nt: TGTGCCAGCAGACAGGGGTGGGAGCAGTACTTC
j_gene: TRBJ1-1; d_gene: NA; v_gene: TRBV21-1; CDR3aa: CASSRSGRGRSKEAEAFF; CDR3nt: TGTGCCAGCAGCCGTTCGGGCAGGGGGAGATCGAAGGAGGCTGAAGCTTTCTTT
j_gene: TRBJ2-1; d_gene: TRBD2; v_gene: TRBV29-1; CDR3aa: CSVVLPAGTSGGNEQFF; CDR3nt: TGCAGCGTTGTCCTCCCAGCCGGGACTAGCGGGGGGAATGAGCAGTTCTTC
j_gene: TRBJ2-5; d_gene: NA; v_gene: TRBV9; CDR3aa: CASSLRQKGETQYF; CDR3nt: TGTGCCAGCAGCTTGAGACAGAAAGGAGAGACCCAGTACTTC
j_gene: TRBJ2-1; d_gene: NA; v_gene: TRBV7-2; CDR3aa: CASSLAIGVTYNEQFF; CDR3nt: TGTGCCAGCAGCTTAGCTATCGGGGTAACCTACAATGAGCAGTTCTTC
j_gene: TRBJ2-2; d_gene: NA; v_gene: TRBV2; CDR3aa: CASRSEGTKTGELFF; CDR3nt: TGTGCCAGCCGCAGTGAGGGAACTAAGACCGGGGAGCTGTTTTTT
j_gene: TRBJ2-7; d_gene: TRBD2; v_gene: TRBV5-1; CDR3aa: CASSFGGAGIKNEQYF; CDR3nt: TGCGCCAGCAGCTTCGGGGGGGCCGGGATAAAAAACGAGCAGTACTTC
j_gene: TRBJ2-7; d_gene: TRBD1; v_gene: TRBV5-4; CDR3aa: CASSAGTGGSEQYF; CDR3nt: TGTGCCAGCAGCGCCGGGACAGGGGGCTCCGAGCAGTACTTC
j_gene: TRBJ2-7; d_gene: TRBD1; v_gene: TRBV27; CDR3aa: CASSPRTGFSYEQYF; CDR3nt: TGTGCCAGCAGTCCGCGGACAGGGTTTAGCTACGAGCAGTACTTC
j_gene: TRBJ1-3; d_gene: NA; v_gene: TRBV5-1; CDR3aa: CASSAGGGNTIYF; CDR3nt: TGCGCCAGCAGCGCGGGAGGGGGGAACACCATATATTTT
j_gene: TRBJ2-7; d_gene: NA; v_gene: TRBV6-6; CDR3aa: CASMGASYEQYF; CDR3nt: TGTGCCAGCATGGGCGCTTCCTACGAGCAGTACTTC
j_gene: TRBJ2-7; d_gene: TRBD1; v_gene: TRBV9; CDR3aa: CASSAGTGASPYEQYF; CDR3nt: TGTGCCAGCAGCGCCGGGACAGGGGCGTCCCCCTACGAGCAGTACTTC
j_gene: TRBJ2-7; d_gene: NA; v_gene: TRBV4-1; CDR3aa: CASSQVPPYEQYF; CDR3nt: TGCGCCAGCAGCCAAGTTCCCCCCTACGAGCAGTACTTC
j_gene: TRBJ1-2; d_gene: NA; v_gene: TRBV11-2; CDR3aa: CASSRDFRYGYTF; CDR3nt: TGTGCCAGCAGCAGGGACTTCCGCTATGGCTACACCTTC
j_gene: TRBJ2-3; d_gene: TRBD2; v_gene: TRBV7-2; CDR3aa: CASSSLAGGITDTQYF; CDR3nt: TGTGCCAGCAGCTCTCTAGCGGGGGGGATCACAGATACGCAGTATTTT
j_gene: TRBJ1-1; d_gene: NA; v_gene: TRBV4-3; CDR3aa: CASSQGSGAVTEAFF; CDR3nt: TGCGCCAGCAGCCAAGGTTCAGGGGCAGTCACTGAAGCTTTCTTT
j_gene: TRBJ1-5; d_gene: NA; v_gene: TRBV19; CDR3aa: CASSKGTLNQPQHF; CDR3nt: TGTGCCAGTAGTAAGGGGACACTCAATCAGCCCCAGCATTTT
j_gene: TRBJ1-5; d_gene: NA; v_gene: TRBV4-2; CDR3aa: CASSQETGSNQPQHF; CDR3nt: TGTGCCAGCAGCCAAGAGACAGGAAGCAATCAGCCCCAGCATTTT
j_gene: TRBJ2-7; d_gene: NA; v_gene: TRBV5-1; CDR3aa: CASSLERRGAEQYF; CDR3nt: TGCGCCAGCAGCTTGGAGCGCAGGGGCGCCGAGCAGTACTTC
j_gene: TRBJ2-2; d_gene: TRBD1; v_gene: TRBV19; CDR3aa: CASSMDRGRVGVTGELFF; CDR3nt: TGTGCCAGTAGTATGGACAGGGGGCGGGTGGGGGTCACCGGGGAGCTGTTTTTT
j_gene: TRBJ1-2; d_gene: NA; v_gene: TRBV29-1; CDR3aa: CSVEAGTGNYGYTF; CDR3nt: TGCAGCGTTGAAGCTGGCACAGGGAACTATGGCTACACCTTC
j_gene: TRBJ2-7; d_gene: TRBD1; v_gene: TRBV18; CDR3aa: CASSPGTGGTYEQYF; CDR3nt: TGTGCCAGCTCACCGGGGACAGGGGGTACCTACGAGCAGTACTTC
j_gene: TRBJ2-7; d_gene: TRBD1; v_gene: TRBV11-3; CDR3aa: CASSPPGQGNYEQYF; CDR3nt: TGTGCCAGCAGCCCTCCCGGACAGGGAAACTACGAGCAGTACTTC
j_gene: TRBJ1-6; d_gene: NA; v_gene: TRBV28; CDR3aa: CASSFDRLGRGNSPLHF; CDR3nt: TGTGCCAGCAGTTTCGACCGCTTGGGTCGAGGGAATTCACCCCTCCACTTT
j_gene: TRBJ2-3; d_gene: TRBD1; v_gene: TRBV4-2; CDR3aa: CASSQEGPTGQDTQYF; CDR3nt: TGTGCCAGCAGCCAAGAGGGGCCGACAGGGCAAGATACGCAGTATTTT
j_gene: TRBJ1-5; d_gene: NA; v_gene: TRBV6-5; CDR3aa: CASSSDSFYQPQHF; CDR3nt: TGTGCCAGCAGCTCGGACAGCTTTTATCAGCCCCAGCATTTT
j_gene: TRBJ2-4; d_gene: TRBD1; v_gene: TRBV11-3; CDR3aa: CASSKGQGVYF; CDR3nt: TGTGCCAGCAGCAAAGGACAGGGGGTGTACTTC
j_gene: TRBJ2-1; d_gene: NA; v_gene: TRBV14; CDR3aa: CASSQDQRAHLYNEQFF; CDR3nt: TGTGCCAGCAGCCAAGATCAGAGGGCACACCTTTATAATGAGCAGTTCTTC
j_gene: TRBJ2-7; d_gene: TRBD1; v_gene: TRBV7-9; CDR3aa: CASRHTRQGPEQYF; CDR3nt: TGTGCCAGCAGACACACAAGACAGGGGCCCGAGCAGTACTTC
j_gene: TRBJ2-3; d_gene: NA; v_gene: TRBV4-3; CDR3aa: CASSQGTGTDTQYF; CDR3nt: TGCGCCAGCAGCCAAGGAACAGGCACAGATACGCAGTATTTT
j_gene: TRBJ2-3; d_gene: TRBD2; v_gene: TRBV9; CDR3aa: CASSGGLAGADTQYF; CDR3nt: TGTGCCAGCAGCGGAGGACTAGCGGGGGCAGATACGCAGTATTTT
j_gene: TRBJ2-7; d_gene: NA; v_gene: TRBV5-1; CDR3aa: CASSSGGRYEQYF; CDR3nt: TGCGCCAGCAGCTCGGGTGGTCGCTACGAGCAGTACTTC
j_gene: TRBJ2-7; d_gene: TRBD2; v_gene: TRBV19; CDR3aa: CASSIDRGTSGDYEQYF; CDR3nt: TGTGCCAGTAGTATAGATCGGGGGACTAGCGGGGATTACGAGCAGTACTTC
j_gene: TRBJ1-5; d_gene: TRBD1; v_gene: TRBV7-9; CDR3aa: CASSSTGTGGQPQHF; CDR3nt: TGTGCCAGCAGCTCCACCGGGACAGGGGGTCAGCCCCAGCATTTT
j_gene: TRBJ2-2; d_gene: NA; v_gene: TRBV6-6; CDR3aa: CASSYQITGELFF; CDR3nt: TGTGCCAGCAGTTATCAGATTACCGGGGAGCTGTTTTTT
j_gene: TRBJ1-3; d_gene: NA; v_gene: TRBV7-6; CDR3aa: CASSLGQLGNTIYF; CDR3nt: TGTGCCAGCAGCTTAGGGCAGTTAGGAAACACCATATATTTT